The 2 T cell receptor beta chains reported below all come from one sample, sequenced in a study of blood T cells in healthy people across ages. A J-beta primer mix and a sample-barcoded 5' primer were used in a second PCR of about 6 to 12 cycles. TCRdb independently ran MiXCR on the 5' RACE reads; one entry per CDR3 protein. The sample holds about a million distinct CDR3 sequences, approximately 38% seen once. Sequencing input: blood. All receptors derive from a man aged 18 to 29 in good health.

V usage is TRBV20-1 and J usage is TRBJ1-2; maybe TRBD1 (5 bases). The CDR3 sequence is 15 residues long. Per germline, CDR1 DFQATT and CDR2 SNEGSKA (reference sequence). V shed 0 bases and J shed 7 bases, with 18 bases lying between them. CDR3: CSARDLRQGDSGYTF. The CDR3 DNA reads as TGCAGTGCTAGAGATCTTCGGCAGGGCGACAGTGGCTACACCTTC.

As regards this clonotype: A much larger clone lies a single base off, so this may be a read error. The J gene is TRBJ2-1, the V gene TRBV10-3; possibly TRBD1 or TRBD2 for D (5 bases each). The V gene lost 0 bases and the J gene lost 12 bases, with 18 bases spanning the gap. CDR1 is ENHRY and CDR2 is SYGVKD in the germline V gene. This CDR3 region has 15 residues. DNA of the CDR3: TGTGCCATCAGTGAGTCAGGGGACGGTGGGGATGGGCAGTTCTTC. Amino acid sequence: CAISESGDGGDGQFF.